The entry that follows covers one T cell receptor beta chain sequence. TCRdb's table, derived via immunoSEQ multiplex PCR, lists solely in-frame clones and lacks some. The profile shows 120,000 to 150,000 clones, 80% to 95% of them singletons. The sample comes from a study of T cell responses to AZD1222 COVID-19 vaccine. V was cut by 4 bases and J by 2 bases, with 10 bases left in between. Germline V gene data show CDR1 as SGHRS and CDR2 as YFSETQ. The CDR3 is made up of 14 amino acids. The chain links TRBV5-1 to TRBJ2-1, with D possibly TRBD1 on 6 matching bases. The sequence derives from an adult in good health. The input for sequencing was peripheral blood, taken on day 0 of MenACWY control vaccination. The chain's CDR3 is CASSAGDPYNEQFF. In nucleotides, the CDR3 is TGCGCCAGCAGCGCAGGGGATCCCTACAATGAGCAGTTCTTC.